Here is one T cell receptor (beta chain) with its context. Antigen: not known. TCRdb keeps only in-frame clones here, not all; method: immunoSEQ multiplex PCR. Among fewer than 150,000 clones listed, more than 70% were seen once. This sample was included in a study of T cell responses to AZD1222 COVID-19 vaccine. Findings and caveats of the study: Targets within unmutated variant regions were reportedly found for nearly half of spike-specific TCRs. Two AZD1222 doses significantly raised spike-specific TCR breadth and depth over controls. Distributed over spike, vaccine-associated CD4 TCRs predominated at 160-218 and 743-854.

The CDR3 has 12 residues. The V and J ends lost 4 bases and 3 bases respectively, with 7 bases between them. CDR1 and CDR2 (germline): ENHRY, SYGVKD. This TCR was sampled from an adult who received the AZD1222 COVID-19 vaccine. The source material was peripheral blood, sampled 28 days after the second AZD1222 dose. The rearrangement uses TRBV10-3 and TRBJ2-7, with no clear D. This CDR3 reads CAISADGYEQYF. The CDR3 DNA follows: TGTGCCATCAGTGCGGACGGCTACGAGCAGTACTTC.